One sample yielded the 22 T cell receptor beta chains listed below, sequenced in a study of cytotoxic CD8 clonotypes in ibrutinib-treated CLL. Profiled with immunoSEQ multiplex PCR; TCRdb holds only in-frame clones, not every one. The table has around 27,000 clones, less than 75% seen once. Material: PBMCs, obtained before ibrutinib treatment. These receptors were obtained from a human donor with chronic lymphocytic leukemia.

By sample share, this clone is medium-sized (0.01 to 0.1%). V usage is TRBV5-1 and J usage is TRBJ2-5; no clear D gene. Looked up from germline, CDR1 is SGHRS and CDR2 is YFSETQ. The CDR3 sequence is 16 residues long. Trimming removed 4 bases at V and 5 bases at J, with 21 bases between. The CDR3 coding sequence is TGCGCCAGCAGCCCCGGAACGGGCCAGCCCCCGGAGACCCAGTACTTC. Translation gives CASSPGTGQPPETQYF. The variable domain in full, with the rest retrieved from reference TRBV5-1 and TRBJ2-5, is KAGVTQTPRYLIKTRGQQVTLSCSPISGHRSVSWYQQTPGQGLQFLFEYFSETQRNKGNFPGRFSGRQFSNSRSEMNVSTLELGDSALYLCASSPGTGQPPETQYFGPGTRLLVL.

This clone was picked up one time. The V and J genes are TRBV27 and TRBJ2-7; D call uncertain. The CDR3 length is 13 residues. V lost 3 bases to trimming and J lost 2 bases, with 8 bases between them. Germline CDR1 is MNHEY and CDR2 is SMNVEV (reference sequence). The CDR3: CASSLYPAYEQYF. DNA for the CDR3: TGTGCCAGCAGTTTGTATCCAGCCTACGAGCAGTACTTC.

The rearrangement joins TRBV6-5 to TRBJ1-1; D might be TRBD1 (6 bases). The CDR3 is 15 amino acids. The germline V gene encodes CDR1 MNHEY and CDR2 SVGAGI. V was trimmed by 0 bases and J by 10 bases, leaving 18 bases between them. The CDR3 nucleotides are TGTGCCAGCAGTTACTCGACTTTGGGGGCCCGTGGAGCTTTCTTT. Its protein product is CASSYSTLGARGAFF.

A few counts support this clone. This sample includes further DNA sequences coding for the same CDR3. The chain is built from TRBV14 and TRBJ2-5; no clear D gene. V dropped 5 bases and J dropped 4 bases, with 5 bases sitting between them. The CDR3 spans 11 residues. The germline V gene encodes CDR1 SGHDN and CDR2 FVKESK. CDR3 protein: CASSYRETQYF. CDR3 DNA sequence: TGTGCCAGCAGCTACCGAGAGACCCAGTACTTC.

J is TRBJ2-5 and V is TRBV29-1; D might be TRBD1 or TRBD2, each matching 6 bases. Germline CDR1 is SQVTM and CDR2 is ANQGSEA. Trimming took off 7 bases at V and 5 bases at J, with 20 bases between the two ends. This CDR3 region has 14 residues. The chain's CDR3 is CSARGQGKGETQYF. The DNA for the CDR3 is TGCAGCGCCCGGGGGCAGGGCAAGGGGGAGACCCAGTACTTC.

CDR3 protein: CASSLIGGRYEQYF. The CDR3 nucleotides read TGTGCCAGCAGCTTGATTGGGGGCCGCTACGAGCAGTACTTC. The chain links TRBV14 to TRBJ2-7; D may be TRBD1 (6 bases). The V end lost 5 bases, the J end lost 3 bases, and 14 bases lay between the germline ends. Per germline, CDR1 SGHDN and CDR2 FVKESK. The CDR3 contains 14 residues.

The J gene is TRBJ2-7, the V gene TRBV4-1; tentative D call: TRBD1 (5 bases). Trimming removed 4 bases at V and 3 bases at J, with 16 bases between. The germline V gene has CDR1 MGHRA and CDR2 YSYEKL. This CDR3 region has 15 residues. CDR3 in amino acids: CASSLVRDFYYEQYF. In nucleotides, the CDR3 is TGCGCCAGCAGCCTAGTCAGGGATTTCTACTACGAGCAGTACTTC.

CDR3 sequence reads: CASSLTLVGADTQYF. In DNA, the CDR3 is TGTGCCAGCAGCTTAACGTTAGTAGGAGCAGATACGCAGTATTTT. The J gene is TRBJ2-3, the V gene TRBV7-3; D call uncertain. Trimming cost V 0 bases and J 4 bases, with 11 bases left between them. Germline lookup yields CDR1 SGHTA and CDR2 FQGTGA. The CDR3 covers 15 residues.

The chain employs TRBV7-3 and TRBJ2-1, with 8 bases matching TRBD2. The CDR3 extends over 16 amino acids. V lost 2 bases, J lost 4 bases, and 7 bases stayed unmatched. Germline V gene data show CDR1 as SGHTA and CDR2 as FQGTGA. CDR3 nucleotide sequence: TGTGCCAGCAGCTTATCAGGCGGGGGGCCTTACAATGAGCAGTTCTTC. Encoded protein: CASSLSGGGPYNEQFF.

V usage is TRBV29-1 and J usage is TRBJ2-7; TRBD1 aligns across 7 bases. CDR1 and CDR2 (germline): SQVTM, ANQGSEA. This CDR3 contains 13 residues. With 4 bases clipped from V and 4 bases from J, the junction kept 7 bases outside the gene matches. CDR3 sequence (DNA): TGCAGCGTTGGACAGGGTCCATCTTACGAGCAGTACTTC. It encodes CSVGQGPSYEQYF.

For the CDR3, the DNA is TGTGCCAGCTCCGTAGAGTGGACACAAGAGACCCAGTACTTC. Its protein product is CASSVEWTQETQYF. The genes are TRBV18 and TRBJ2-5; weak D call: TRBD1 (5 bases). V gave up 6 bases and J gave up 2 bases, with 13 bases separating them. The length of the CDR3 is 14 residues. Germline V gene lookup returns CDR1 KGHSH and CDR2 LQKENI.

The CDR3 nucleotides are TGTGCCAGCAGTTACGAGGACAGAAATCAGCCCCAGCATTTT. Residues: CASSYEDRNQPQHF. This chain connects TRBV6-6 to TRBJ1-5; D possibly corresponds to TRBD1 (6 bases). V shed 2 bases and J shed 4 bases, with 9 bases lying between them. The length of the CDR3 is 14 residues. In germline, CDR1 is MNHNY, CDR2 SVGAGI (reference sequence).

The CDR3 loop is CASSYGLAGTDTQYF. DNA for the CDR3: TGTGCCAGCAGCTACGGACTAGCGGGCACAGATACGCAGTATTTT. This rearrangement joins TRBV9 to TRBJ2-3; 10 bases match TRBD2. With V trimmed by 4 bases and J by 1 base, 3 bases remained unmatched. Germline CDR1 SGDLS, CDR2 YYNGEE. The CDR3 has 15 amino acids.

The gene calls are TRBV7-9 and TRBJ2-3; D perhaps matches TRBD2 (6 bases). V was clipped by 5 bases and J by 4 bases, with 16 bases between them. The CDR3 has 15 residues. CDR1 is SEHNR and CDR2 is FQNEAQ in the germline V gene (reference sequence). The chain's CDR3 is CASSPGRGAPDTQYF. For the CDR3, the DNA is TGTGCCAGCAGCCCCGGGAGAGGGGCCCCAGATACGCAGTATTTT.

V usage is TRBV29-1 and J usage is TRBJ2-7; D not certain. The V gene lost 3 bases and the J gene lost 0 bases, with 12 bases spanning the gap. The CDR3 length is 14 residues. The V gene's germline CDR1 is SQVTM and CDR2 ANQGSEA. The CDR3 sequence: CSVDMSSYSYEQYF. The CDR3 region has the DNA TGCAGCGTTGATATGAGCAGCTACTCCTACGAGCAGTACTTC.

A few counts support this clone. The CDR3 nucleotides are TGTGCCAGCAGCTCCCGGCGGGACACCGGGGAGCTGTTTTTT. It translates to CASSSRRDTGELFF. The chain links TRBV9 to TRBJ2-2, with D tentatively TRBD2 (5 bases). CDR1 is SGDLS and CDR2 is YYNGEE in the germline V gene. Between the trimmed V and J ends, which lost 4 bases and 3 bases, there was a span of 10 bases. This CDR3 has 14 amino acids.

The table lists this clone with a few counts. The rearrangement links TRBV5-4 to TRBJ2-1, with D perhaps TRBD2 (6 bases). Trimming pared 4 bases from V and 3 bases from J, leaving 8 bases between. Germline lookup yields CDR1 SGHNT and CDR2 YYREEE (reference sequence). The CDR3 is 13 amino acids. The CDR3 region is CASSGRNYNEQFF. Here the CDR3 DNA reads TGTGCCAGCAGCGGGAGGAACTACAATGAGCAGTTCTTC.

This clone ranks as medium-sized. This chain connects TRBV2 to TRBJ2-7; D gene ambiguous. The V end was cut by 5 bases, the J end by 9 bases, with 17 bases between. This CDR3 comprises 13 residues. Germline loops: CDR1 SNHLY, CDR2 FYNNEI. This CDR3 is CASSLGSLWGQYF. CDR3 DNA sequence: TGTGCCAGCAGTCTAGGATCTCTCTGGGGGCAGTACTTC.

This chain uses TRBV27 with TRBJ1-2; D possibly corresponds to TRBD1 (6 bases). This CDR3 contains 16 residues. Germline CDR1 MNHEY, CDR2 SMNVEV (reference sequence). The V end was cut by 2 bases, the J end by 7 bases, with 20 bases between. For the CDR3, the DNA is TGTGCCAGCAGTTTACGGAGACCTCAGGGGATGGGTGGCTACACCTTC. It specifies CASSLRRPQGMGGYTF.

The CDR3 sequence is CASSSRGQAYNSPLHF. The CDR3 coding sequence is TGTGCCAGCAGTTCCCGGGGACAGGCCTATAATTCACCCCTCCACTTT. The chain links TRBV2 to TRBJ1-6; 8 bases are a match to TRBD1. The CDR3 is 16 amino acids. In germline, CDR1 is SNHLY, CDR2 FYNNEI. Trimming took 5 bases from V and 2 from J; bases not matched to a gene: 5.

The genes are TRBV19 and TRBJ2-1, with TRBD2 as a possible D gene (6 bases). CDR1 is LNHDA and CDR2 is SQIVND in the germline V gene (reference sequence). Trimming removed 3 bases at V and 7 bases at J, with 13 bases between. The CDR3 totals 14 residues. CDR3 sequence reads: CASSISLALNEQFF. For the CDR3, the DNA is TGTGCCAGTAGTATTAGTCTAGCGTTGAATGAGCAGTTCTTC.

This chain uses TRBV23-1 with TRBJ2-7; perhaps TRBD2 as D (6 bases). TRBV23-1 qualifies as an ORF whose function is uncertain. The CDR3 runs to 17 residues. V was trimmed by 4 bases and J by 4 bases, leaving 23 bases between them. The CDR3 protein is CASSLGGESRSGYEQYF. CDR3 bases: TGCGCCAGCAGTCTTGGCGGGGAATCACGGAGCGGGTACGAGCAGTACTTC.